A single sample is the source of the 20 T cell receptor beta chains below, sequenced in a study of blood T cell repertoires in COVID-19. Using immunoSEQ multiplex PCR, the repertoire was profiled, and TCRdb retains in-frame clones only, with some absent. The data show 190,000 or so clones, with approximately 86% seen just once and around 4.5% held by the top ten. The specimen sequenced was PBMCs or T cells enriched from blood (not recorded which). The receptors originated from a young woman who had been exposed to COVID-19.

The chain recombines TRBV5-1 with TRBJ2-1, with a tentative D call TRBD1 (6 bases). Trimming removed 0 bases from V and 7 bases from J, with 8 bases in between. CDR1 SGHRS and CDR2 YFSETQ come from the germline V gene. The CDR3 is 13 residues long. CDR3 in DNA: TGCGCCAGCAGCTTGGCGCAGGGGAATGAGCAGTTCTTC. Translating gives CASSLAQGNEQFF.

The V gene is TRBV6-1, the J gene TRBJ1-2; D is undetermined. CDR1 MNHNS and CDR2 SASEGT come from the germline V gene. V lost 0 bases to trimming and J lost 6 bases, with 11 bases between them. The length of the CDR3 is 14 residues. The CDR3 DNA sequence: TGTGCCAGCAGTGAAGCGAAGAAAAGCCATGGCTACACCTTC. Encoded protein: CASSEAKKSHGYTF.

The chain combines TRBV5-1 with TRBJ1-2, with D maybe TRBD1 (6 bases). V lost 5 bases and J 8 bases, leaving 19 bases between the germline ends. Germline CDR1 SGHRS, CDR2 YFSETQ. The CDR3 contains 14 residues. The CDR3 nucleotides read TGCGCCAGCAGACTCGGGCAGGGGTCGGGAGGCTACACCTTC. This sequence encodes CASRLGQGSGGYTF.

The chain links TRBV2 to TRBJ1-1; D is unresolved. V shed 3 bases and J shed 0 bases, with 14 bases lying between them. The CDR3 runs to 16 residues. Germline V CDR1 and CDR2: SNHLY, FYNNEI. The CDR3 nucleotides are TGTGCCAGCAGTGAGAGCGGGGAGATAATGAACACTGAAGCTTTCTTT. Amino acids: CASSESGEIMNTEAFF.

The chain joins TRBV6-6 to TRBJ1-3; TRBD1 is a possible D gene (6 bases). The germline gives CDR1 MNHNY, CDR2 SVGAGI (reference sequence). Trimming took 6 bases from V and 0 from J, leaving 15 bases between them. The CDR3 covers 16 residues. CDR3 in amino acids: CASRPTGSFSGNTIYF. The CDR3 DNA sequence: TGTGCCAGCAGACCTACAGGGAGTTTCTCTGGAAACACCATATATTTT.

The CDR3 nucleotides read TGTGCCAGCAGCGCCGGGGTAGAAGGTGGCTACACCTTC. Its protein is CASSAGVEGGYTF. The rearrangement links TRBV28 to TRBJ1-2; D gene unclear. V dropped 6 bases and J dropped 7 bases, with 15 bases sitting between them. Germline CDR1 reads MDHEN; CDR2 reads SYDVKM. The CDR3 covers 13 residues.

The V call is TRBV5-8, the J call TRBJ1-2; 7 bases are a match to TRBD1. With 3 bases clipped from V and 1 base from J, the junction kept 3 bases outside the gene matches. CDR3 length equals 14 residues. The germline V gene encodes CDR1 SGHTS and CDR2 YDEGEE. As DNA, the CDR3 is TGTGCCAGCAGCTCGGGGACAGTTAACTATGGCTACACCTTC. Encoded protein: CASSSGTVNYGYTF.

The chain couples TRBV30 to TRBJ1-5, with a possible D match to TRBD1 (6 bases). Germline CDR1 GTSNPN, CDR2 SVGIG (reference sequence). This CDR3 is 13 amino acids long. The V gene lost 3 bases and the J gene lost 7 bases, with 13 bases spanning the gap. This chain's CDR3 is CAWSEKGGQPQHF. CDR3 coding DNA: TGTGCCTGGAGCGAGAAAGGGGGACAGCCCCAGCATTTT.

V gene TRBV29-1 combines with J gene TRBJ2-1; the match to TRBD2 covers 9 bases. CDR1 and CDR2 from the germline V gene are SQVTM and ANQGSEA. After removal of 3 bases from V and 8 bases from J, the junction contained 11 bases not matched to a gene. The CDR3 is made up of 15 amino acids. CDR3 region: CSVDPGTSNMDEQFF. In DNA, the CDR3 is TGCAGCGTTGACCCCGGGACTAGCAATATGGATGAGCAGTTCTTC.

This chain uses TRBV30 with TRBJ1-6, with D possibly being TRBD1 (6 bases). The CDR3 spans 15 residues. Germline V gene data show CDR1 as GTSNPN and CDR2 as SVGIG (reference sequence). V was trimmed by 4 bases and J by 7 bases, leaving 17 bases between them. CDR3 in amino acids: CAWTQLAGENSPLHF. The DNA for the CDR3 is TGTGCCTGGACGCAGTTGGCAGGGGAAAATTCACCCCTCCACTTT.

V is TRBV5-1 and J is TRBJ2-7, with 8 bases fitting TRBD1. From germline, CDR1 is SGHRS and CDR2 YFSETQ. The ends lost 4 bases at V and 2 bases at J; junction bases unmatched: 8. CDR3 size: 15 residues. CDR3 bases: TGCGCCAGCAGCGACCGGACAGGGTCTGCCTACGAGCAGTACTTC. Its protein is CASSDRTGSAYEQYF.

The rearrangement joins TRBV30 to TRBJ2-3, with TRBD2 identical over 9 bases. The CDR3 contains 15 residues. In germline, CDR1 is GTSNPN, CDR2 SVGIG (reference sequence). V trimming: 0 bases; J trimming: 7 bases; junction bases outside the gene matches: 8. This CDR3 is CAWSVLGLAGYTQYF. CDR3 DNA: TGTGCCTGGAGTGTATTGGGACTAGCAGGGTATACGCAGTATTTT.

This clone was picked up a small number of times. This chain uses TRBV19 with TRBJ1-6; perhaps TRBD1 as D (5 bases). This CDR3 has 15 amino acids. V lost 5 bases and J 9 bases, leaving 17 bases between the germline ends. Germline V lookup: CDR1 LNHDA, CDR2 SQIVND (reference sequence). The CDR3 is CASSADLAGVSPLHF. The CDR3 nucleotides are TGTGCCAGTAGTGCCGACCTGGCGGGGGTTTCACCCCTCCACTTT.

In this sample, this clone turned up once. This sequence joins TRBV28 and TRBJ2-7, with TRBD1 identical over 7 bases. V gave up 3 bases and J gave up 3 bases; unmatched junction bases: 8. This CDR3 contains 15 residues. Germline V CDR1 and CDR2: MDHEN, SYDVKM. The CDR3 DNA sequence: TGTGCCAGCAGTTTCCGGGACAGCCCTAGCTACGAGCAGTACTTC. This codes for CASSFRDSPSYEQYF.

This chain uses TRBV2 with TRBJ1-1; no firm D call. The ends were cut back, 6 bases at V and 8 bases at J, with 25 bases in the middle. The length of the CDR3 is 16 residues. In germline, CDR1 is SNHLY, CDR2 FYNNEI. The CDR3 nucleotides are TGTGCCAGCAGCGTATCCTTGACCGAGGCCGGCGACGAAGCTTTCTTT. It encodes CASSVSLTEAGDEAFF. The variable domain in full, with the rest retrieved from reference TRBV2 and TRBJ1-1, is EPEVTQTPSHQVTQMGQEVILRCVPISNHLYFYWYRQILGQKVEFLVSFYNNEISEKSEIFDDQFSVERPDGSNFTLKIRSTKLEDSAMYFCASSVSLTEAGDEAFFGQGTRLTVV.

The CDR3 loop reads CASSQADRAPGSSEKLFF. In nucleotides, the CDR3 is TGCGCCAGCAGCCAGGCAGACAGGGCCCCGGGGTCCTCTGAAAAACTGTTTTTT. This sequence joins TRBV4-1 and TRBJ1-4, with 7 bases that match TRBD1. CDR3 length equals 18 residues. V lost 3 bases, J lost 7 bases, and 17 bases stayed unmatched. CDR1 MGHRA and CDR2 YSYEKL come from the germline V gene.

This CDR3 reads CASSADRGRVNTGELFF. CDR3 nucleotide sequence: TGTGCCAGCAGCGCGGACAGGGGCCGTGTGAACACCGGGGAGCTGTTTTTT. V usage is TRBV5-4 and J usage is TRBJ2-2; TRBD1 agrees at 9 bases. Looked up from germline, CDR1 is SGHNT and CDR2 is YYREEE (reference sequence). After removal of 4 bases from V and 1 base from J, the junction contained 8 bases not matched to a gene. CDR3 size: 17 residues.

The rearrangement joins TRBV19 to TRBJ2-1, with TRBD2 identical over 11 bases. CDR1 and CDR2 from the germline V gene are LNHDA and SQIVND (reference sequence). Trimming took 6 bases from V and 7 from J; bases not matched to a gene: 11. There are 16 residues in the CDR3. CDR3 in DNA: TGTGCCAGTAGCCGAGATAGCGGGGGGGCCTGGAATGAGCAGTTCTTC. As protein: CASSRDSGGAWNEQFF.

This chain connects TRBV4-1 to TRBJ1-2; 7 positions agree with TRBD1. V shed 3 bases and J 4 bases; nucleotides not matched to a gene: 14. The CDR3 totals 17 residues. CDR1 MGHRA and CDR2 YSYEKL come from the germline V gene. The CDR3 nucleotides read TGCGCCAGCAGCCACCGGGACAGAGAGCTGGCCACCTATGGCTACACCTTC. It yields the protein CASSHRDRELATYGYTF.

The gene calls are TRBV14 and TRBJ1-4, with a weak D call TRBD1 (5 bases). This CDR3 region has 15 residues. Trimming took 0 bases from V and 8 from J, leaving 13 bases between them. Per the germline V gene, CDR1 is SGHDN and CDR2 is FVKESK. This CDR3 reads CASSQDPRGREKLFF. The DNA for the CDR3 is TGTGCCAGCAGCCAAGATCCTAGGGGCCGGGAAAAACTGTTTTTT. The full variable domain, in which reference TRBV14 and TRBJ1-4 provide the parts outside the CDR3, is EAGVTQFPSHSVIEKGQTVTLRCDPISGHDNLYWYRRVMGKEIKFLLHFVKESKQDESGMPNNRFLAERTGGTYSTLKVQPAELEDSGVYFCASSQDPRGREKLFFGSGTQLSVL.